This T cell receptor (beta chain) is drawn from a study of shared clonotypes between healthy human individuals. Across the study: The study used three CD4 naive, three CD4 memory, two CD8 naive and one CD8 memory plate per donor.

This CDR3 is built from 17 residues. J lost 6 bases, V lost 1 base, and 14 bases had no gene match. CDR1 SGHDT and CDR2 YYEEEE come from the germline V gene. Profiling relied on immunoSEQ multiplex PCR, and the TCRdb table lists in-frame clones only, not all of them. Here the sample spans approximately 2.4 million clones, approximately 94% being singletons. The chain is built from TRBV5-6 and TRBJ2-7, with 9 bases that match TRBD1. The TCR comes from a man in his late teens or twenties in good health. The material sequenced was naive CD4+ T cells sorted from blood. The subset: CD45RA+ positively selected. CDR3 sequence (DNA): TGTGCCAGCAGCTTGATGCAACCCGGGACAGGGCCCTCCGAGCAGTACTTC. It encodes CASSLMQPGTGPSEQYF. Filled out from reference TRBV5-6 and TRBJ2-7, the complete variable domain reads DAGVTQSPTHLIKTRGQQVTLRCSPKSGHDTVSWYQQALGQGPQFIFQYYEEEERQRGNFPDRFSGHQFPNYSSELNVNALLLGDSALYLCASSLMQPGTGPSEQYFGPGTRLTVT.